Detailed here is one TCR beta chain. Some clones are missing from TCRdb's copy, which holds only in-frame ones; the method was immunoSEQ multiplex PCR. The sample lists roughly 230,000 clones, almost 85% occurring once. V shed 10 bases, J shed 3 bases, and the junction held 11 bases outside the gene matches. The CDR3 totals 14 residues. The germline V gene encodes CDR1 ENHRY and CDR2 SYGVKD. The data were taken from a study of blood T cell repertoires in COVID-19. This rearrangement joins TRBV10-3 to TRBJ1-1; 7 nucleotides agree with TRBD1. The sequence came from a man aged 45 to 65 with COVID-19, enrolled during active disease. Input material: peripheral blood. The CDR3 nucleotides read TGTGCCACCAGAGGGGCCACAGGGGACACTGAAGCTTTCTTT. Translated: CATRGATGDTEAFF.